Shown below are 5 T cell receptor beta chains from a single sample sequenced in a study of blood T cell repertoires in COVID-19. Using immunoSEQ multiplex PCR, the repertoire was profiled, and TCRdb retains in-frame clones only, with some absent. Counted here are fewer than 90,000 clones, about 95% occurring once; the ten biggest clones make up almost 4.5%. Input material: peripheral blood. These receptors were collected from a human donor with active COVID-19. The donor label of this sample is uncertain.

The chain joins TRBV9 to TRBJ2-7, with 8 bases fitting TRBD1. Germline V lookup: CDR1 SGDLS, CDR2 YYNGEE. This CDR3 contains 14 residues. Trimming at V came to 3 bases and at J to 2 bases, leaving 4 bases not matched to a gene. The CDR3: CASSAQGAPYEQYF. The CDR3 DNA follows: TGTGCCAGCAGCGCCCAGGGGGCCCCCTACGAGCAGTACTTC. The variable domain in full, with the rest retrieved from reference TRBV9 and TRBJ2-7, is DSGVTQTPKHLITATGQRVTLRCSPRSGDLSVYWYQQSLDQGLQFLIQYYNGEERAKGNILERFSAQQFPDLHSELNLSSLELGDSALYFCASSAQGAPYEQYFGPGTRLTVT.

This clone has just one count. The gene calls are TRBV6-5 and TRBJ2-3, with D possibly TRBD1 on 5 matching bases. Trimming removed 6 bases at V and 6 bases at J, with 19 bases between. The CDR3 contains 15 residues. The V gene's germline CDR1 is MNHEY and CDR2 SVGAGI. The CDR3 nucleotides are TGTGCCAGCAGGGCGTCGACAGCACCTACGGATACGCAGTATTTT. The encoded protein is CASRASTAPTDTQYF.

The CDR3 reads CASSLVGTYNTDTQYF. The CDR3 region has the DNA TGTGCCAGCAGCTTAGTTGGGACTTACAACACAGATACGCAGTATTTT. The chain links TRBV11-2 to TRBJ2-3, with D perhaps TRBD2 (6 bases). The CDR3 consists of 16 residues. The germline V gene has CDR1 SGHAT and CDR2 FQNNGV. V was pared by 1 base and J by 2 bases, with 13 bases between.

This clone appeared once. This chain links TRBV9 with TRBJ1-2, with 8 bases fitting TRBD1. The J segment lost 6 bases and the V segment lost 0 bases, leaving 7 bases of the junction unmatched. Germline V gene lookup returns CDR1 SGDLS and CDR2 YYNGEE. The CDR3 has 15 amino acids. CDR3 sequence (DNA): TGTGCCAGCAGCGTAGCCGCCGGGACAGGAGATGGCTACACCTTC. Residues: CASSVAAGTGDGYTF.

The V call is TRBV14, the J call TRBJ2-4, with D uncertain. V was cut by 0 bases and J by 1 base, with 13 bases left in between. The CDR3 runs 17 residues. CDR1 and CDR2 from the germline V gene are SGHDN and FVKESK. This chain's CDR3 is CASSQEYTLPAKNIQYF. CDR3 sequence (DNA): TGTGCCAGCAGCCAAGAGTACACGTTACCGGCCAAAAACATTCAGTACTTC.